A selection of T cell receptor beta chains follows, all from one sample in a study of blood T cell repertoires in COVID-19. Only in-frame clones appear in the TCRdb table, and some are missing; sequencing was by immunoSEQ multiplex PCR. Among around 250,000 clones listed, 91% were seen once. Sequenced material: PBMCs or T cells enriched from blood (not recorded which). The source of these receptors is a human donor in a cohort exposed to, infected with or recovered from COVID-19 (not recorded which). The donor label of this sample is uncertain. Each CDR3 is given without its conserved first and last residue. D genes are given only for firm matches.

V gene	J gene	D gene	CDR3 protein
TRBV6-5	TRBJ1-2	NA	ASTRVSDYGYT
TRBV18	TRBJ2-3	TRBD1	ASSAGTGMTDTQY
TRBV18	TRBJ2-7	TRBD1	ASSPPTGATYEQY
TRBV5-1	TRBJ1-4	TRBD1	ASSSGRGLTNEKLF
TRBV7-3	TRBJ1-4	TRBD1	ASSPTGTVNEKLF
TRBV7-2	TRBJ1-5	TRBD1	ASSGTGGNQPQH
TRBV7-2	TRBJ2-1	TRBD2	ASSLSGGPNNEQF
TRBV2	TRBJ1-1	TRBD1	ASSAGQGMNTEAF
TRBV24-1	TRBJ2-1	TRBD1	ATSLQGAGEQF
TRBV4-3	TRBJ2-3	NA	ASSQDGGGTDTQY
TRBV6-1	TRBJ2-3	TRBD2	ASSVYGTSGGTADTQY
TRBV5-6	TRBJ2-7	TRBD2	ASSLFSGGPYEQY
TRBV5-1	TRBJ1-2	NA	ASSLETAGGGYGYT
TRBV24-1	TRBJ2-7	TRBD1	ATSPGQGAYEQY
TRBV30	TRBJ1-2	NA	AWSVSRGGYT
TRBV5-4	TRBJ2-7	TRBD1	ASSFPGQRAFQQY
TRBV5-1	TRBJ1-6	NA	ASSLEGGRGNSPLH
TRBV30	TRBJ1-1	TRBD1	AWIPGQRNTEAF
TRBV4-2	TRBJ1-1	NA	ASSQEERDGGSEAF
TRBV9	TRBJ1-1	NA	ASSFTGLDTEAF
TRBV9	TRBJ2-1	NA	ASSVGRYNEQF
TRBV30	TRBJ1-6	TRBD1	AWAGQGNSPLH
TRBV14	TRBJ2-7	TRBD1	ASSQEKSAGTGGDEQY
TRBV2	TRBJ2-5	TRBD2	ASSEGTSGGAQETQY
TRBV30	TRBJ1-2	NA	AWEGGPTYGYT
TRBV7-3	TRBJ2-7	TRBD1	ASSRTGGNEQY
TRBV12-3/TRBV12-4	TRBJ1-2	NA	ASSSRTAGYT
TRBV27	TRBJ1-4	NA	ASSPRAGEKLF
TRBV5-4	TRBJ2-5	NA	ASSFSDIQETQY